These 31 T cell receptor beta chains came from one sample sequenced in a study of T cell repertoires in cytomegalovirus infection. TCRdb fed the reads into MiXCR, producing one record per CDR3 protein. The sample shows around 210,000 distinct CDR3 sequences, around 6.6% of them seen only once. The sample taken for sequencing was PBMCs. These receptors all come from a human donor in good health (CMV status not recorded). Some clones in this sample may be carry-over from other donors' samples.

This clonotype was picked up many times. The CDR3: CASNPGAEWRLGGYTF. The CDR3 DNA follows: TGTGCCAGCAACCCGGGGGCGGAGTGGAGGCTAGGAGGCTACACCTTC. The rearrangement joins TRBV6-6 to TRBJ1-2; a possible D gene is TRBD1 (6 bases). V gave up 7 bases and J gave up 8 bases, with 26 bases separating them. The CDR3 runs 16 residues. Germline CDR1 MNHNY, CDR2 SVGAGI (reference sequence).

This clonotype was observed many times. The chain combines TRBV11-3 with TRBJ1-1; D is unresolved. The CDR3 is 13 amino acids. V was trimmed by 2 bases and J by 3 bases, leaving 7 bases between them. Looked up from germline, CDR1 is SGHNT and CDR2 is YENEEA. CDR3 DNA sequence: TGTGCCAGCAGCTTAATACCGCACACTGAAGCTTTCTTT. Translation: CASSLIPHTEAFF.

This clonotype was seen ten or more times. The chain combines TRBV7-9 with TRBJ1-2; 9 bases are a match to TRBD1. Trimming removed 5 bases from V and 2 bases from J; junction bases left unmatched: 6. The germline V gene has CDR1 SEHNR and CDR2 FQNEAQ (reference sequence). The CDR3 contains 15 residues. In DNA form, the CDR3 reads TGTGCCAGCAGCGTGGCCGGGACAGGGAACTATGGCTACACCTTC. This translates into CASSVAGTGNYGYTF.

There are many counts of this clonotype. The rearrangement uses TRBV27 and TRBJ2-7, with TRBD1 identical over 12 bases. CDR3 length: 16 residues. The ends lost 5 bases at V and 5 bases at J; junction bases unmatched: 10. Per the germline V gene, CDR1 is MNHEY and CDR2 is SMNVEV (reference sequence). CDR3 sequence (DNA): TGTGCCAGCAGTCTCCTAGGGGGGACAGGGGGCGACGAGCAGTACTTC. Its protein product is CASSLLGGTGGDEQYF.

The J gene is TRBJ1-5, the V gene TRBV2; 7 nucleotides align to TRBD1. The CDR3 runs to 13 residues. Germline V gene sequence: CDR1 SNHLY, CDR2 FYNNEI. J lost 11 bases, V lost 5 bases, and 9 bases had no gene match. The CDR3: CASSKDRREAQHF. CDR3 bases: TGTGCCAGCAGTAAGGACAGGCGAGAGGCCCAGCATTTT.

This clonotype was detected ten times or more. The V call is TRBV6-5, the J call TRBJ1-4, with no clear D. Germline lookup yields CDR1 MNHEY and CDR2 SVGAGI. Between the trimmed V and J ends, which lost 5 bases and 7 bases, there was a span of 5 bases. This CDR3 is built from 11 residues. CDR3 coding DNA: TGTGCCAGCAGTGCCGGTGAAAAACTGTTTTTT. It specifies CASSAGEKLFF.

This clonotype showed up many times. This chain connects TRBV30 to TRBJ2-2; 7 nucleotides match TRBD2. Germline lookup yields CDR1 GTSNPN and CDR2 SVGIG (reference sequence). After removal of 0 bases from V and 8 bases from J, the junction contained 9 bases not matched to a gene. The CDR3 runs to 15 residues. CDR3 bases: TGTGCCTGGAGTGTCCGGACTAGTCCGAAAGGGGAGCTGTTTTTT. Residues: CAWSVRTSPKGELFF. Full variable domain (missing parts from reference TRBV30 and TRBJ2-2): SQTIHQWPATLVQPVGSPLSLECTVEGTSNPNLYWYRQAAGRGLQLLFYSVGIGQISSEVPQNLSASRPQDRQFILSSKKLLLSDSGFYLCAWSVRTSPKGELFFGEGSRLTVL.

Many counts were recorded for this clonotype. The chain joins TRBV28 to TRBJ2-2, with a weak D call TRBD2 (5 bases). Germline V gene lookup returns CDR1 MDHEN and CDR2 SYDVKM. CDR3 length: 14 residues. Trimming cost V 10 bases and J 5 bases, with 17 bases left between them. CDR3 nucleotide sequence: TGTGCCACTGTCGCGGGTGATAGGACCGGGGAGCTGTTTTTT. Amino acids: CATVAGDRTGELFF. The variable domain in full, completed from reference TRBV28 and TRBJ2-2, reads DVKVTQSSRYLVKRTGEKVFLECVQDMDHENMFWYRQDPGLGLRLIYFSYDVKMKEKGDIPEGYSVSREKKERFSLILESASTNQTSMYLCATVAGDRTGELFFGEGSRLTVL.

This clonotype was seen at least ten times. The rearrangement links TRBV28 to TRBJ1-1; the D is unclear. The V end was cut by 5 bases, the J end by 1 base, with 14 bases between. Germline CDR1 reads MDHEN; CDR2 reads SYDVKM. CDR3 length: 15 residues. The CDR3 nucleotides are TGTGCCAGCAGTCCCCGCCAGACGGCGAACACTGAAGCTTTCTTT. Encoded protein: CASSPRQTANTEAFF.

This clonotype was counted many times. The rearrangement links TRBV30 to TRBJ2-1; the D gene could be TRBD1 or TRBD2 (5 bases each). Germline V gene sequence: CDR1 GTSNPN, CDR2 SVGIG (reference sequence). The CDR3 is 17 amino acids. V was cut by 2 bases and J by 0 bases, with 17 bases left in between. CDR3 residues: CAWSTGTETSSYNEQFF. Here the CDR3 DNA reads TGTGCCTGGAGTACCGGGACCGAGACAAGCTCCTACAATGAGCAGTTCTTC.

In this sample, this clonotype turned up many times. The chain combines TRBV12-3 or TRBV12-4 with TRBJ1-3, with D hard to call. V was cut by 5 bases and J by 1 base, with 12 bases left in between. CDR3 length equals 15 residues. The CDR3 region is CASSPTPASGNTIYF. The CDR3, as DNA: TGTGCCAGCAGTCCAACACCAGCGTCTGGAAACACCATATATTTT.

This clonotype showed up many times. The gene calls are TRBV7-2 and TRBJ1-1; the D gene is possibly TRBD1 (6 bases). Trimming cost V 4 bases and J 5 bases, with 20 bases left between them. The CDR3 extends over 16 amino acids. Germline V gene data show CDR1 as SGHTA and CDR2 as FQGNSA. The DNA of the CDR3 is TGTGCCAGCAGCTCCCCTGGGGGGGCGCTAGGAACTGAAGCTTTCTTT. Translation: CASSSPGGALGTEAFF.

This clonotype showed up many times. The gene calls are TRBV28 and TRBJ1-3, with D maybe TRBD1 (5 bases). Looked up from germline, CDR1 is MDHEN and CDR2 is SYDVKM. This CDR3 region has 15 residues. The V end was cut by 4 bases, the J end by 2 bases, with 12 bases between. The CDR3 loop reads CASSSQTVTGNTIYF. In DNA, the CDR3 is TGTGCCAGCAGTTCCCAGACAGTAACTGGAAACACCATATATTTT.

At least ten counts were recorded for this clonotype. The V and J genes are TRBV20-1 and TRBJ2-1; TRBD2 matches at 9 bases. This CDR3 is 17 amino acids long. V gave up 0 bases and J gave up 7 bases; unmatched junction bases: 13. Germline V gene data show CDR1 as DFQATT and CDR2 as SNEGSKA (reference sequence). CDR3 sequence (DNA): TGCAGTGCTAGAGATCTCCGGGCTAGCGGGGTGGGGAATGAGCAGTTCTTC. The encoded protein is CSARDLRASGVGNEQFF.

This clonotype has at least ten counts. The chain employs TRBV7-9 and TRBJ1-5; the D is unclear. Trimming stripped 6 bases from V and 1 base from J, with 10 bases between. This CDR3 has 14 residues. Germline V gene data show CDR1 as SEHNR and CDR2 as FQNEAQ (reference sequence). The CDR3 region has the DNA TGTGCCAGCAGTCAAACCTTAAGCAATCAGCCCCAGCATTTT. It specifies CASSQTLSNQPQHF.

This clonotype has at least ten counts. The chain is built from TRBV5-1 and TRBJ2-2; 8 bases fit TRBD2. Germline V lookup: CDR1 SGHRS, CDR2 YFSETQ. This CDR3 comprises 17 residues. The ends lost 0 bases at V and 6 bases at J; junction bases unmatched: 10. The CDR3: CASSLASGGFVPGELFF. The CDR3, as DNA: TGCGCCAGCAGCTTGGCCAGCGGGGGATTTGTCCCCGGGGAGCTGTTTTTT.

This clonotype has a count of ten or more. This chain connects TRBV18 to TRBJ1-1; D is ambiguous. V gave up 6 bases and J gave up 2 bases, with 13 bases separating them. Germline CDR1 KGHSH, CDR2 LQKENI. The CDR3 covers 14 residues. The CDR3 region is CASSGRIDNTEAFF. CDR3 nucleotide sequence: TGTGCCAGCTCCGGACGGATTGATAACACTGAAGCTTTCTTT. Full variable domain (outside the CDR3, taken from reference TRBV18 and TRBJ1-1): NAGVMQNPRHLVRRRGQEARLRCSPMKGHSHVYWYRQLPEEGLKFMVYLQKENIIDESGMPKERFSAEFPKEGPSILRIQQVVRGDSAAYFCASSGRIDNTEAFFGQGTRLTVV.

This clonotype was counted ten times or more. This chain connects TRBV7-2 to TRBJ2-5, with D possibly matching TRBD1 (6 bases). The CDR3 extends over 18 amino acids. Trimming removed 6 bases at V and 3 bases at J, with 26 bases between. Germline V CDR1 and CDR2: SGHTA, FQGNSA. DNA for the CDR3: TGTGCCAGCAGACAAAGACAGGTTTCCGCCTTGCCCAAAGAGACCCAGTACTTC. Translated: CASRQRQVSALPKETQYF.

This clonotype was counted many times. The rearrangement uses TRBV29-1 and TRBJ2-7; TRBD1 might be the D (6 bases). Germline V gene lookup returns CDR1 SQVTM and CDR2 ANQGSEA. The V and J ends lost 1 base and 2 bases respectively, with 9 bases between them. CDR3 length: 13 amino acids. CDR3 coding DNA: TGCAGCGTTGAAGCAGACAGGCCCTACGAGCAGTACTTC. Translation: CSVEADRPYEQYF.

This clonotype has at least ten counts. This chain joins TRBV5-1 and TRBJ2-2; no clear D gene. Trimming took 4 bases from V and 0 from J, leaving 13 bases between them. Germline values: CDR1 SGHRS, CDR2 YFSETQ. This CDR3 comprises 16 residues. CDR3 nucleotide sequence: TGCGCCAGCAGCACGGGTCCAGCCGCGAACACCGGGGAGCTGTTTTTT. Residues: CASSTGPAANTGELFF.

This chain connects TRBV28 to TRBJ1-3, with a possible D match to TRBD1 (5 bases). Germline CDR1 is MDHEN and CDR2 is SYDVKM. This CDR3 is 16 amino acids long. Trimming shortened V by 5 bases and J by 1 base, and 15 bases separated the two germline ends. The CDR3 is CASSPSPGASGNTIYF. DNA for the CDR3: TGTGCCAGCAGTCCCTCCCCTGGGGCTTCTGGAAACACCATATATTTT.

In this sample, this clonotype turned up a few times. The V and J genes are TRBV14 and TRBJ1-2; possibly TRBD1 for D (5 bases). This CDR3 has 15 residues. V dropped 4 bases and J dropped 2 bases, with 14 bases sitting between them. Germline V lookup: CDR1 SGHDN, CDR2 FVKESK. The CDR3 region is CASSPNSGGNYGYTF. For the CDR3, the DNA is TGTGCCAGCAGCCCCAACTCGGGGGGGAACTATGGCTACACCTTC.

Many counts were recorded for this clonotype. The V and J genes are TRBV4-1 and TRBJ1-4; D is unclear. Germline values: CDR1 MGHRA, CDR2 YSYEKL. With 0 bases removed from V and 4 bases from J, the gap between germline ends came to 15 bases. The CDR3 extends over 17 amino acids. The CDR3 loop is CASSQEGRPSGNEKLFF. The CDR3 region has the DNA TGCGCCAGCAGCCAAGAAGGCCGGCCATCGGGTAATGAAAAACTGTTTTTT.

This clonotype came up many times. The CDR3 is CASSLRTAAGSPLHF. The CDR3 nucleotides are TGTGCCAGCAGTTTAAGGACGGCAGCAGGTTCACCCCTCCACTTT. J is TRBJ1-6 and V is TRBV28; D not certain. The CDR3 loop spans 15 amino acids. Germline V lookup: CDR1 MDHEN, CDR2 SYDVKM. The ends were cut back, 2 bases at V and 9 bases at J, with 14 bases in the middle.

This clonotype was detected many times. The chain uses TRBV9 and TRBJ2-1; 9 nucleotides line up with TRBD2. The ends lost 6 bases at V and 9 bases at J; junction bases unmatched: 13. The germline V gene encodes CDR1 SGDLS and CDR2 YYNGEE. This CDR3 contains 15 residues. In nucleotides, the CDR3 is TGTGCCAGCACCGTTAGCGGGAGATTTAATGGTGAGCAGTTCTTC. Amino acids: CASTVSGRFNGEQFF.

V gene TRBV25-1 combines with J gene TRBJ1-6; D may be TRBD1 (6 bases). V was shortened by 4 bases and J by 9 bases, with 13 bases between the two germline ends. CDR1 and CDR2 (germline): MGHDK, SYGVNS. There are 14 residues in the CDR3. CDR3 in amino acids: CASSALGQISPLHF. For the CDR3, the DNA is TGTGCCAGCAGTGCCCTTGGACAGATTTCACCCCTCCACTTT.

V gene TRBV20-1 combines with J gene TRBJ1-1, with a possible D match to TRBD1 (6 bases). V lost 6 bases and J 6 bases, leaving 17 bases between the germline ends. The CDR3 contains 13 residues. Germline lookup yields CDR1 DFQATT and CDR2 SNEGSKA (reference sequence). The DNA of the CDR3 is TGCAGTGCCGGGGGAGGGGGTGGACCTGAAGCTTTCTTT. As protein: CSAGGGGGPEAFF.

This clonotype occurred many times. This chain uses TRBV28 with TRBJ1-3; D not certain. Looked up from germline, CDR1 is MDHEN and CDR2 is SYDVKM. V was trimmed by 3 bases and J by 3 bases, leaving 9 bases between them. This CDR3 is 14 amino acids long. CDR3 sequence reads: CASSFAHIGNTIYF. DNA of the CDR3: TGTGCCAGCAGTTTTGCCCACATTGGAAACACCATATATTTT.

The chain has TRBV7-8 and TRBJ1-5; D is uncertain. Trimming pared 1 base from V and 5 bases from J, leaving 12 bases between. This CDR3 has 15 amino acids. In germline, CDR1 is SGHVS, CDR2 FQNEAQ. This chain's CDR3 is CASSLVEIGDQPQHF. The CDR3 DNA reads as TGTGCCAGCAGCTTAGTTGAGATTGGAGATCAGCCCCAGCATTTT.

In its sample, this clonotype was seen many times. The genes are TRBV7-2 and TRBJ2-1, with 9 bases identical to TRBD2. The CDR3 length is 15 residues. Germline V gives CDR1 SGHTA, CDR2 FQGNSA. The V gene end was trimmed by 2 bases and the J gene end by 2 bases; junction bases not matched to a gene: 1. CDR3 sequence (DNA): TGTGCCAGCAGCTTACTAGCGGGGACCTACAATGAGCAGTTCTTC. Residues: CASSLLAGTYNEQFF.

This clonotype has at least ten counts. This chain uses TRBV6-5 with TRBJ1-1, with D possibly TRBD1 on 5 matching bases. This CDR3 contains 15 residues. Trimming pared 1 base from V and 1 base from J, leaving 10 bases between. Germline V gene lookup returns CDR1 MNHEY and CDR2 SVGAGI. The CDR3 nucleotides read TGTGCCAGCAGTTACTGGGGGGAAGAGAACACTGAAGCTTTCTTT. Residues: CASSYWGEENTEAFF.